These 8 T cell receptor beta chains were sequenced from one sample in a study of T-cell reconstitution after alpha-beta-depleted transplantation in children. Unique molecular identifiers tagged the TCRbeta library. One entry per CDR3 protein results from TCRdb running MiXCR on the PCR reads. The sample records 81,000 or so distinct CDR3 sequences, roughly a sixth being singletons. Sequenced material: PBMCs, mostly from graft donor cells, taken 180 days after TCRalphabeta/CD19-depleted stem cell transplant. The receptors stem from a male patient aged 2 to 9 who had a stem cell transplant for acute lymphoblastic leukemia, so the T cells may come from the graft donor.

This clonotype was detected a few times. DNA of the CDR3: TGCGCCAGCAGCCCCGGACAGGGGATTCTCAACACTGAAGCTTTCTTT. It translates to CASSPGQGILNTEAFF. The gene calls are TRBV5-1 and TRBJ1-1; 9 bases line up with TRBD1. The V segment lost 4 bases and the J segment 2 bases; nucleotides outside the gene matches: 9. CDR1 is SGHRS, CDR2 YFSETQ, per germline. The CDR3 length is 16 residues. Full variable domain (outside the CDR3, taken from reference TRBV5-1 and TRBJ1-1): KAGVTQTPRYLIKTRGQQVTLSCSPISGHRSVSWYQQTPGQGLQFLFEYFSETQRNKGNFPGRFSGRQFSNSRSEMNVSTLELGDSALYLCASSPGQGILNTEAFFGQGTRLTVV.

At least ten counts were recorded for this clonotype. The chain employs TRBV5-1 and TRBJ2-7; TRBD1 agrees at 8 bases. Germline CDR1 and CDR2: SGHRS and YFSETQ. The CDR3 spans 14 residues. Trimming cost V 3 bases and J 1 base; bases outside gene matches: 3. Here the CDR3 DNA reads TGCGCCAGCAGCTGGGACAGGTCTTCCTACGAGCAGTACTTC. Translated: CASSWDRSSYEQYF.

This clonotype appeared a few times. The chain combines TRBV18 with TRBJ2-7; D may be TRBD1 or TRBD2 (5 bases each). The CDR3 is made up of 15 amino acids. The germline V and J ends were trimmed by 0 bases and 2 bases, with 11 bases remaining between them. CDR1 is KGHSH, CDR2 LQKENI, per germline. The CDR3 loop reads CASSPPGTATYEQYF. The CDR3 DNA follows: TGTGCCAGCTCACCACCGGGGACGGCGACCTACGAGCAGTACTTC.

J is TRBJ2-6 and V is TRBV5-1; D perhaps matches TRBD1 (5 bases). This CDR3 contains 15 residues. CDR1 is SGHRS, CDR2 YFSETQ, per germline. The ends were cut back, 3 bases at V and 0 bases at J, with 7 bases in the middle. The CDR3 loop reads CASSYQGSGANVLTF. The CDR3 nucleotides are TGCGCCAGCAGCTATCAGGGCTCTGGGGCCAACGTCCTGACTTTC. Drawing the rest from reference TRBV5-1 and TRBJ2-6, the complete variable domain is KAGVTQTPRYLIKTRGQQVTLSCSPISGHRSVSWYQQTPGQGLQFLFEYFSETQRNKGNFPGRFSGRQFSNSRSEMNVSTLELGDSALYLCASSYQGSGANVLTFGAGSRLTVL.

This CDR3 is CSAAKSGQAYNEQFF. CDR3 bases: TGCAGTGCTGCTAAGAGCGGCCAGGCGTACAATGAGCAGTTCTTC. V is TRBV20-1 and J is TRBJ2-1; D perhaps matches TRBD2 (5 bases). This CDR3 has 15 residues. The V end was cut by 5 bases, the J end by 4 bases, with 18 bases between. The germline V gene encodes CDR1 DFQATT and CDR2 SNEGSKA (reference sequence).

This clonotype has just a few counts. The rearrangement joins TRBV3-1 to TRBJ2-3; 9 nucleotides match TRBD1. The CDR3 is made up of 14 amino acids. With 4 bases clipped from V and 5 bases from J, the junction kept 4 bases outside the gene matches. CDR1 and CDR2 (germline): LGHDT, YNNKEL (reference sequence). The CDR3 loop reads CASSRRDREDTQYF. CDR3 DNA sequence: TGTGCCAGCAGCCGAAGGGACAGGGAAGATACGCAGTATTTT.

This clonotype was seen more than once but under ten times. The rearrangement links TRBV3-1 to TRBJ2-1, with D hard to call. The CDR3 has 16 amino acids. Germline V gives CDR1 LGHDT, CDR2 YNNKEL (reference sequence). The V end lost 1 base, the J end lost 0 bases, and 10 bases lay between the germline ends. CDR3 bases: TGTGCCAGCAGCCAAGTTACTCCGAGCTCCTACAATGAGCAGTTCTTC. Protein: CASSQVTPSSYNEQFF.

This clonotype turned up a few times. V usage is TRBV12-3 or TRBV12-4 and J usage is TRBJ2-7; 7 bases match TRBD1. V shed 2 bases and J 1 base; nucleotides not matched to a gene: 5. This CDR3 is built from 15 residues. CDR3 in DNA: TGTGCCAGCAGTTTATCGGGGACAGTATCCTACGAGCAGTACTTC. This translates into CASSLSGTVSYEQYF.